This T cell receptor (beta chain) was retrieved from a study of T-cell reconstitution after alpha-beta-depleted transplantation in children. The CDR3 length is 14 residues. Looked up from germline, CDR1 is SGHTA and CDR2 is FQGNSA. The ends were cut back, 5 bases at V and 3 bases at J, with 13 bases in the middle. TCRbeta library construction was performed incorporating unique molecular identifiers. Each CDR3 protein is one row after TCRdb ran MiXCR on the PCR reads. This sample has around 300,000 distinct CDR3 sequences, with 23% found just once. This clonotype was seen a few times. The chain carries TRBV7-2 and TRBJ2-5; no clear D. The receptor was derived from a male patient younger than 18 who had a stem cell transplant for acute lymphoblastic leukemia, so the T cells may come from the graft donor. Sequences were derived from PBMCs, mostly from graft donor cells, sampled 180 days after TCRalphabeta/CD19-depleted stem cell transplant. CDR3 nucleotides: TGTGCCAGCAGCATCCACAGTATGGAAGAGACCCAGTACTTC. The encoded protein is CASSIHSMEETQYF.